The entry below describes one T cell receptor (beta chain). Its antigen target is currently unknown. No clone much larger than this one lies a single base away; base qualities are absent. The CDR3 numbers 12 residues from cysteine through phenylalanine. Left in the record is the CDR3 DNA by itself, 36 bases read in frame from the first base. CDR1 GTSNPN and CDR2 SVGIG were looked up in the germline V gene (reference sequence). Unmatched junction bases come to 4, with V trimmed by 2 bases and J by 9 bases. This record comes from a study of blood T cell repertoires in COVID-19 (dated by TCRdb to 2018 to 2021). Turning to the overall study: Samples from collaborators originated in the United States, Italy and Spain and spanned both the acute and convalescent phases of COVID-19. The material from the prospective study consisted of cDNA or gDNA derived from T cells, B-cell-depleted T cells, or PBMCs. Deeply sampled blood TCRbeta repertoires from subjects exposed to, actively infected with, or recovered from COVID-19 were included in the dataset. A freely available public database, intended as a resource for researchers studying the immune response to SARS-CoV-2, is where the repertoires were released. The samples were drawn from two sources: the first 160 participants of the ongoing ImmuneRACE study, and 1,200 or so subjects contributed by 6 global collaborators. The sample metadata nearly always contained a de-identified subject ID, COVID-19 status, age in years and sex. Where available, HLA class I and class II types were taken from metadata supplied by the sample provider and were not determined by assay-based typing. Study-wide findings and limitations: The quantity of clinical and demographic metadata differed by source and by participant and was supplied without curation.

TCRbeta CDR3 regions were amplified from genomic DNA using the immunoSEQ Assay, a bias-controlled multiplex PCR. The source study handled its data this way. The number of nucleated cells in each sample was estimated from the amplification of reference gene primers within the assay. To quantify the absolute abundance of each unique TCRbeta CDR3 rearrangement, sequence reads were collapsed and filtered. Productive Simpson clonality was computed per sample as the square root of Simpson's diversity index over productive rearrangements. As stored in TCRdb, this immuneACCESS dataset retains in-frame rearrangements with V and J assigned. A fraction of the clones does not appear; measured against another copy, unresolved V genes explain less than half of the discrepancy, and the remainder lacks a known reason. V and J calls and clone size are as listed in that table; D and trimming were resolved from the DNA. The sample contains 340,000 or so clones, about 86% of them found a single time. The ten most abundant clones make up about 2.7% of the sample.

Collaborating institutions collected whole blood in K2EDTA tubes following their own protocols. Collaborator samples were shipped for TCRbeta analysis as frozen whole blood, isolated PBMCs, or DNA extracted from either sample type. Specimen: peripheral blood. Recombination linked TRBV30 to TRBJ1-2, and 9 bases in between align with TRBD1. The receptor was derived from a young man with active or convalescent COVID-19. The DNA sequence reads TGTGCCTGGAGTACAGGGGGCGGGAGCTACACCTTC. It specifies CAWSTGGGSYTF.